A single sample is the source of the 4 T cell receptor beta chains below, sequenced in a study of Graves' ophthalmopathy and Graves' hyperthyroidism. The TCR beta CDR3 regions underwent amplification from RNA transcripts. An initial RT-PCR round employing HTBI primers preceded a second-round multiplex PCR. TCRdb re-called the multiplex PCR reads through MiXCR, storing one row per CDR3 protein. There are about 220,000 distinct CDR3 sequences in the sample; around a fifth occur only once, and 43% lies in the top ten. The sample consisted of peripheral blood. Receptors originate from a woman in her forties or fifties with Graves' ophthalmopathy.

In its sample, this clonotype was seen many times. The chain carries TRBV5-1 and TRBJ2-2; D is undetermined. With 0 bases removed from V and 5 bases from J, the gap between germline ends came to 17 bases. This CDR3 comprises 17 residues. The germline gives CDR1 SGHRS, CDR2 YFSETQ. The CDR3 DNA follows: TGCGCCAGCAGCTTGGGCCATGAGACGCCGGGTACCGGGGAGCTGTTTTTT. Its protein is CASSLGHETPGTGELFF.

This clonotype was found many times. The chain carries TRBV28 and TRBJ2-7; no firm D call. CDR3 size: 14 residues. V was pared by 5 bases and J by 7 bases, with 18 bases between. Per germline, CDR1 MDHEN and CDR2 SYDVKM. The CDR3 DNA reads TGTGCCAGCAGTCGCCGGCAGCTTCTACCTGAGCAGTACTTC. It translates to CASSRRQLLPEQYF.

Comments on this clonotype: This may stem from a read error, because a much larger clone lies one nucleotide away. This chain uses TRBV5-1 with TRBJ2-7; 7 bases align to TRBD2. V shed 4 bases and J 0 bases; nucleotides not matched to a gene: 4. Looked up from germline, CDR1 is SGHRS and CDR2 is YFSETQ. This CDR3 is built from 14 residues. CDR3 loop: CASSIGLDSYEQYF. The CDR3, as DNA: TGCGCCAGCAGCATAGGACTAGACTCCTACGAGCAGTACTTC.

The table lists this clonotype with many counts. The chain is built from TRBV12-3 or TRBV12-4 and TRBJ1-5; 7 bases match TRBD1. V gave up 4 bases and J gave up 6 bases; unmatched junction bases: 9. This CDR3 contains 15 residues. CDR3 residues: CASSSRTGGPQPQHF. As DNA, the CDR3 is TGTGCCAGCAGTTCGAGGACAGGTGGTCCTCAGCCCCAGCATTTT.